A single sample gave rise to the 32 T cell receptor beta chains below, sequenced in a study of persistence of HIV-infected CD4 T cells. This was the immunoSEQ version 4 assay in survey mode. TCRdb keeps only in-frame clones here, not all; method: immunoSEQ multiplex PCR. The sample lists tens of thousands of clones; roughly 82% were seen once. Lysates of CMV-infected fibroblasts at 10 ug/mL stimulated these cells. Memory cells lacking CD40L and CD69 with high CD45RO were sorted. For these receptors, no antigen is known. The sequenced sample was CD4+ T cells sorted from PBMCs after 18-hour stimulation, obtained from a patient who received antiretroviral therapy. The receptor source for this set is an adult man with HIV who was CMV-seropositive.

V is TRBV29-1 and J is TRBJ2-1; D is undetermined. V lost 6 bases and J 7 bases, leaving 10 bases between the germline ends. The CDR3 is 11 residues long. Per the germline V gene, CDR1 is SQVTM and CDR2 is ANQGSEA. CDR3 in amino acids: CSVGKGNEQFF. The CDR3 coding sequence is TGCAGCGTAGGAAAAGGGAATGAGCAGTTCTTC.

The chain has TRBV18 and TRBJ1-3; no clear D. The CDR3 is made up of 13 amino acids. CDR1 is KGHSH and CDR2 is LQKENI in the germline V gene. The V end lost 2 bases, the J end lost 2 bases, and 4 bases lay between the germline ends. Here the CDR3 reads CASSPGTGNTIYF. CDR3 coding DNA: TGTGCCAGCTCACCAGGGACTGGAAACACCATATATTTT.

The chain employs TRBV27 and TRBJ1-6; no clear D. Germline CDR1 MNHEY, CDR2 SMNVEV (reference sequence). CDR3 length: 16 amino acids. Trimming took off 5 bases at V and 0 bases at J, with 11 bases between the two ends. The CDR3 is CASSPVEGSYNSPLHF. The CDR3 nucleotides are TGTGCCAGCAGTCCAGTCGAGGGCTCCTATAATTCACCCCTCCACTTT.

This chain connects TRBV28 to TRBJ2-3; 7 bases are a match to TRBD2. This CDR3 contains 15 residues. The V gene's germline CDR1 is MDHEN and CDR2 SYDVKM. The V and J ends lost 5 bases and 4 bases, in that order; junction bases with no gene match: 9. In nucleotides, the CDR3 is TGTGCCAGCAGTCCCAAGGTGGGGAGGGCAGATACGCAGTATTTT. Protein product: CASSPKVGRADTQYF. The full variable domain, completed using reference TRBV28 and TRBJ2-3, is DVKVTQSSRYLVKRTGEKVFLECVQDMDHENMFWYRQDPGLGLRLIYFSYDVKMKEKGDIPEGYSVSREKKERFSLILESASTNQTSMYLCASSPKVGRADTQYFGPGTRLTVL.

J is TRBJ1-1 and V is TRBV19; the D is unclear. Germline CDR1 reads LNHDA; CDR2 reads SQIVND (reference sequence). The CDR3 runs 13 residues. Trimming removed 5 bases from V and 4 bases from J, with 11 bases in between. The CDR3 region is CASSPDRVTEAFF. Written as DNA, the CDR3 is TGTGCCAGTAGTCCCGACCGAGTCACTGAAGCTTTCTTT.

The rearrangement uses TRBV7-9 and TRBJ2-5; 9 positions agree with TRBD2. The trim removed 9 bases at V and 5 bases at J, leaving 7 bases unmatched. The CDR3 sequence is 13 residues long. Germline V gene data show CDR1 as SEHNR and CDR2 as FQNEAQ (reference sequence). The DNA of the CDR3 is TGTGCCAGGGCGGGGGGGCCCGGGGAGACCCAGTACTTC. Encoded protein: CARAGGPGETQYF.

V is TRBV28 and J is TRBJ1-2; D unresolved. The length of the CDR3 is 15 residues. CDR1 MDHEN and CDR2 SYDVKM come from the germline V gene. The V gene lost 5 bases and the J gene lost 8 bases, with 21 bases spanning the gap. The CDR3 DNA follows: TGTGCCAGCAGTATTGCGAAGTGGGGAAAACGCGGCTACACCTTC. Encoded protein: CASSIAKWGKRGYTF.

The genes are TRBV6-2 or TRBV6-3 and TRBJ2-2; D gene unclear. Trimming removed 5 bases from V and 3 bases from J, with 10 bases in between. Per germline, CDR1 MNHEY and CDR2 SVGEGT. The length of the CDR3 is 14 residues. In DNA, the CDR3 is TGTGCCAGCAGTGTGACTCATCACACCGGGGAGCTGTTTTTT. The encoded protein is CASSVTHHTGELFF.

The gene calls are TRBV7-8 and TRBJ2-7; 11 bases fit TRBD1. CDR1 is SGHVS and CDR2 is FQNEAQ in the germline V gene. The ends lost 8 bases at V and 7 bases at J; junction bases unmatched: 10. This CDR3 spans 14 amino acids. CDR3 bases: TGTGCCAGCCGCATCACCGGGACAGGGGGAGAGCAGTACTTC. Translation gives CASRITGTGGEQYF.

This clone has only a few counts. The genes are TRBV9 and TRBJ2-7; D possibly uses TRBD1 or TRBD2 (7 bases each). The CDR3 has 14 amino acids. Germline V gene sequence: CDR1 SGDLS, CDR2 YYNGEE. V was shortened by 10 bases and J by 3 bases, with 20 bases between the two germline ends. CDR3 loop: CASGGGQPNYEQYF. CDR3 DNA: TGTGCCTCAGGGGGGGGACAGCCTAACTACGAGCAGTACTTC.

V is TRBV28 and J is TRBJ1-2; 9 bases agree with TRBD1. The CDR3 consists of 13 residues. The germline V gene encodes CDR1 MDHEN and CDR2 SYDVKM. V trimming: 3 bases; J trimming: 8 bases; junction bases outside the gene matches: 4. The CDR3 protein is CASSFGTGNGYTF. As DNA, the CDR3 is TGTGCCAGCAGTTTCGGGACAGGGAACGGCTACACCTTC.

The J gene is TRBJ1-4, the V gene TRBV5-1; D unclear. CDR3 length: 14 residues. CDR1 and CDR2 from the germline V gene are SGHRS and YFSETQ. The ends were cut back, 1 base at V and 0 bases at J, with 4 bases in the middle. Written as DNA, the CDR3 is TGCGCCAGCAGCTTGTTGCCAACTAATGAAAAACTGTTTTTT. This codes for CASSLLPTNEKLFF.

The V gene is TRBV6-2 or TRBV6-3, the J gene TRBJ2-5; D ambiguous. CDR1 is MNHEY, CDR2 SVGEGT, per germline. Trimming cost V 4 bases and J 5 bases, with 5 bases left between them. This CDR3 has 11 residues. The CDR3 DNA reads TGTGCCAGCAGTTTTTGGGAGACCCAGTACTTC. Protein product: CASSFWETQYF.

The rearrangement links TRBV10-2 to TRBJ1-1; D perhaps matches TRBD1 (5 bases). CDR1 and CDR2 from the germline V gene are WSHSY and SAAADI. This CDR3 spans 12 amino acids. Trimming cost V 8 bases and J 4 bases, with 11 bases left between them. The CDR3: CASGSGTTEAFF. The CDR3 DNA is TGCGCCAGCGGTTCAGGGACCACTGAAGCTTTCTTT.

This chain links TRBV7-3 with TRBJ2-1; the D call may be TRBD1 or TRBD2 (5 bases each). V lost 5 bases and J 5 bases, leaving 16 bases between the germline ends. The CDR3 length is 15 residues. Germline assignment: CDR1 SGHTA and CDR2 FQGTGA. CDR3 residues: CASSRPGTQNNEQFF. The CDR3 region has the DNA TGTGCCAGCAGCCGCCCCGGGACGCAAAACAATGAGCAGTTCTTC. The full variable domain, with the rest looked up from reference TRBV7-3 and TRBJ2-1, is GAGVSQTPSNKVTEKGKYVELRCDPISGHTALYWYRQSLGQGPEFLIYFQGTGAADDSGLPNDRFFAVRPEGSVSTLKIQRTERGDSAVYLCASSRPGTQNNEQFFGPGTRLTVL.

CDR3 nucleotides: TGCGCCAGCAGCCAGGGGACAGGTTACACCGGGGAGCTGTTTTTT. This translates into CASSQGTGYTGELFF. The chain recombines TRBV4-3 with TRBJ2-2; 8 positions agree with TRBD1. This CDR3 comprises 15 residues. The ends lost 3 bases at V and 3 bases at J; junction bases unmatched: 3. CDR1 LGHNA and CDR2 YSLEER come from the germline V gene.

V and J are TRBV29-1 and TRBJ2-3; weak D call: TRBD1 (6 bases). The CDR3 totals 13 residues. Between the trimmed V and J ends, which lost 6 bases and 1 base, there was a span of 11 bases. Germline CDR1 and CDR2: SQVTM and ANQGSEA. The CDR3 nucleotides are TGCAGCGTCGACGAGGGGGGCACAGATACGCAGTATTTT. As protein: CSVDEGGTDTQYF.

On this clone itself: This same CDR3 is encoded by further DNA sequences in the sample. The CDR3 DNA reads as TGTGCCAGCAGCGTACAGGGACATTATGGCTACACCTTC. It encodes CASSVQGHYGYTF. This chain joins TRBV9 and TRBJ1-2; possible D gene TRBD1, 6 bases. The CDR3 runs to 13 residues. V lost 1 base, J lost 5 bases, and 9 bases lay in between. The V gene's germline CDR1 is SGDLS and CDR2 YYNGEE.

The chain uses TRBV7-2 and TRBJ1-2; D uncertain. CDR3 length: 15 residues. Germline V CDR1 and CDR2: SGHTA, FQGNSA. The V gene lost 6 bases and the J gene lost 4 bases, with 18 bases spanning the gap. The CDR3 loop reads CASSLQSIPTYGYTF. CDR3 in DNA: TGTGCCAGCAGTTTACAGTCCATCCCCACCTATGGCTACACCTTC. The full variable domain, its missing parts supplied by reference TRBV7-2 and TRBJ1-2, is GAGVSQSPSNKVTEKGKDVELRCDPISGHTALYWYRQSLGQGLEFLIYFQGNSAPDKSGLPSDRFSAERTGGSVSTLTIQRTQQEDSAVYLCASSLQSIPTYGYTFGSGTRLTVV.

The chain uses TRBV3-1 (or the pseudogene TRBV3-2) and TRBJ1-2, with a tentative D call TRBD1 (5 bases). There are 14 residues in the CDR3. The V end was cut by 5 bases, the J end by 6 bases, with 16 bases between. Germline CDR1 and CDR2: LGHDT and YNNKEL (reference sequence). The CDR3 DNA reads TGTGCCAGCAGCGATCTTGTAGGGACGGATGGCTACACCTTC. This gives the protein CASSDLVGTDGYTF.

The chain uses TRBV4-2 and TRBJ1-2; possibly TRBD1 for D (6 bases). The CDR3 has 13 amino acids. Germline CDR1 LGHNA, CDR2 YNFKEQ. With 4 bases removed from V and 1 base from J, the gap between germline ends came to 7 bases. The CDR3 DNA reads as TGTGCCAGCAGCCCACAGGGTAACTATGGCTACACCTTC. It yields the protein CASSPQGNYGYTF.

The chain carries TRBV9 and TRBJ1-1, with a weak D call TRBD1 (5 bases). CDR1 SGDLS and CDR2 YYNGEE come from the germline V gene. The V and J ends lost 5 bases and 5 bases respectively, with 19 bases between them. This CDR3 spans 15 amino acids. The CDR3 DNA reads TGTGCCAGCAGTCGGCCGGGCGGGGGGAGGACTGAAGCTTTCTTT. Translated: CASSRPGGGRTEAFF.

CDR3 loop: CASSIVGQGRQPQHF. The DNA for the CDR3 is TGTGCCAGTAGTATAGTAGGACAGGGGCGACAGCCCCAGCATTTT. The V gene is TRBV19, the J gene TRBJ1-5; 9 bases agree with TRBD1. Germline trimming cut 1 base from V and 7 bases from J; bases unmatched to any gene: 5. Germline-derived CDR1 and CDR2 are LNHDA and SQIVND (reference sequence). The CDR3 runs to 15 residues.

This clone was seen only once. V usage is TRBV6-5 and J usage is TRBJ2-1; D possibly corresponds to TRBD2 (7 bases). The length of the CDR3 is 14 residues. CDR1 and CDR2 (germline): MNHEY, SVGAGI. V gave up 6 bases and J gave up 6 bases, with 15 bases separating them. The CDR3: CASRGGRGGNEQFF. In DNA form, the CDR3 reads TGTGCCAGCAGGGGGGGGCGAGGCGGCAATGAGCAGTTCTTC.

The J gene is TRBJ2-7, the V gene TRBV12-3 or TRBV12-4; 8 bases align to TRBD1. The CDR3 has 13 residues. V shed 6 bases and J 5 bases; nucleotides not matched to a gene: 6. The CDR3 DNA is TGTGCCAGCAGCCATGGGACAGGCAACGAGCAGTACTTC. It is translated as CASSHGTGNEQYF.

This chain uses TRBV5-1 with TRBJ2-7; 9 positions match TRBD1. The CDR3 has 14 residues. The V and J ends lost 4 bases and 3 bases, in that order; junction bases with no gene match: 5. Per germline, CDR1 SGHRS and CDR2 YFSETQ. This chain's CDR3 is CASSTGQGFYEQYF. CDR3 bases: TGCGCCAGCAGCACCGGACAGGGGTTCTACGAGCAGTACTTC.

The chain joins TRBV6-5 to TRBJ1-6; no reliable D call. From germline, CDR1 is MNHEY and CDR2 SVGAGI. V was shortened by 6 bases and J by 9 bases, with 18 bases between the two germline ends. The CDR3 spans 15 residues. The CDR3 nucleotides read TGTGCCAGCAGAGCCCAAAGGGTAGTTGGTTCACCCCTCCACTTT. It codes for CASRAQRVVGSPLHF.

V usage is TRBV27 and J usage is TRBJ1-2, with D possibly TRBD1 on 5 matching bases. Germline V gene data show CDR1 as MNHEY and CDR2 as SMNVEV (reference sequence). V was shortened by 2 bases and J by 0 bases, with 10 bases between the two germline ends. The CDR3 length is 15 residues. The CDR3 loop is CASSLQGASNYGYTF. The CDR3 bases are TGTGCCAGCAGTTTACAGGGCGCCTCTAACTATGGCTACACCTTC.

V is TRBV7-9 and J is TRBJ1-6; possible D gene TRBD1, 6 bases. The CDR3 length is 15 residues. CDR1 is SEHNR, CDR2 FQNEAQ, per germline (reference sequence). V was clipped by 5 bases and J by 7 bases, with 15 bases between them. CDR3 DNA: TGTGCCAGCAGCCTACAGGGAGCGGGGAATTCACCCCTCCACTTT. This translates into CASSLQGAGNSPLHF.

J is TRBJ2-6 and V is TRBV3-1 (or the pseudogene TRBV3-2); no firm D call. The V gene's germline CDR1 is LGHDT and CDR2 YNNKEL (reference sequence). The CDR3 length is 13 residues. Trimming took 4 bases from V and 1 from J, leaving 2 bases between them. The chain's CDR3 is CASSLSGANVLTF. The CDR3 DNA reads as TGTGCCAGCAGCCTTTCTGGGGCCAACGTCCTGACTTTC.

DNA for the CDR3: TGTGCCATCAGTGAGTCGGAGGGGATGGGCTATGGCTACACCTTC. Translation: CAISESEGMGYGYTF. The rearrangement joins TRBV10-3 to TRBJ1-2, with D perhaps matching TRBD1 (5 bases). The V and J ends lost 0 bases and 4 bases respectively, with 12 bases between them. CDR1 and CDR2 from the germline V gene are ENHRY and SYGVKD. CDR3 length equals 15 residues.

This chain joins TRBV2 and TRBJ2-3; 15 bases fit TRBD2. V trimming: 6 bases; J trimming: 3 bases; junction bases outside the gene matches: 10. In germline, CDR1 is SNHLY, CDR2 FYNNEI. There are 18 residues in the CDR3. Here the CDR3 reads CASRAWTSGGAATDTQYF. The CDR3 DNA sequence: TGTGCCAGCAGAGCTTGGACTAGCGGGGGGGCCGCGACAGATACGCAGTATTTT. The variable domain in full, completed from reference TRBV2 and TRBJ2-3, reads EPEVTQTPSHQVTQMGQEVILRCVPISNHLYFYWYRQILGQKVEFLVSFYNNEISEKSEIFDDQFSVERPDGSNFTLKIRSTKLEDSAMYFCASRAWTSGGAATDTQYFGPGTRLTVL.